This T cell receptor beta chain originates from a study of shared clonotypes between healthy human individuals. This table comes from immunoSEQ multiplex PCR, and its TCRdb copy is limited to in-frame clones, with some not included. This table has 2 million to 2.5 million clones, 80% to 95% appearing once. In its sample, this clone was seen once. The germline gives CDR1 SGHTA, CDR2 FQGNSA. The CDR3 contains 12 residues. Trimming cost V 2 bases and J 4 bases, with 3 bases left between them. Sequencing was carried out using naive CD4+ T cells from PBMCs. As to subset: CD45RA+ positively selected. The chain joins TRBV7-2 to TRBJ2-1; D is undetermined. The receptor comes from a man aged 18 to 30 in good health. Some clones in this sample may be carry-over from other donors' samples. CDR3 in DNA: TGTGCCAGCAGCTTAAAGTACAATGAGCAGTTCTTC. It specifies CASSLKYNEQFF. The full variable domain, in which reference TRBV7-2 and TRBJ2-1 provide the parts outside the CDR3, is GAGVSQSPSNKVTEKGKDVELRCDPISGHTALYWYRQSLGQGLEFLIYFQGNSAPDKSGLPSDRFSAERTGGSVSTLTIQRTQQEDSAVYLCASSLKYNEQFFGPGTRLTVL.